This entry lists 15 T cell receptor beta chains sequenced from one sample in a study of blood T cells in healthy people across ages. Sample-barcoded 5' priming and a J-beta primer mix drove a second PCR of roughly 6 to 12 cycles. TCRdb re-called the 5' RACE reads with MiXCR, one entry per CDR3 protein. This table holds some 1.4 million distinct CDR3 sequences, approximately 38% found once. Input material: blood. The receptors originated from a woman younger than 35 in good health.

This chain uses TRBV20-1 with TRBJ2-5, with 10 bases that match TRBD1. Losses at the gene ends were 6 bases for V and 5 bases for J; bases not matched to a gene: 12. Germline V gives CDR1 DFQATT, CDR2 SNEGSKA (reference sequence). The CDR3 runs to 15 residues. DNA of the CDR3: TGCAGTGCCCTACCCTCGGGACAGGGGATGGAGACCCAGTACTTC. Protein product: CSALPSGQGMETQYF.

The chain joins TRBV7-9 to TRBJ2-5; D ambiguous. Deletions cut 3 bases from V and 7 bases from J, with 15 bases between. The germline CDR1 and CDR2 sequences are SEHNR and FQNEAQ (reference sequence). CDR3 length: 14 amino acids. The CDR3 DNA sequence: TGTGCCAGCAGCTTGAACCACGAACCAGGGACCCAGTACTTC. Amino acids: CASSLNHEPGTQYF.

The chain links TRBV5-1 to TRBJ1-2, with 11 positions matching TRBD1. V dropped 4 bases and J dropped 3; count of bases not matched to a gene: 5. The germline V gene has CDR1 SGHRS and CDR2 YFSETQ. The CDR3 spans 15 residues. DNA of the CDR3: TGCGCCAGCAGCGGGACAGGGGGTAACGACTATGGCTACACCTTC. This encodes CASSGTGGNDYGYTF.

The rearrangement joins TRBV20-1 to TRBJ2-1; 9 bases match TRBD2. The V and J ends lost 5 bases and 1 base, in that order; junction bases with no gene match: 9. The CDR3 loop spans 16 amino acids. The germline gives CDR1 DFQATT, CDR2 SNEGSKA (reference sequence). The CDR3 DNA is TGCAGTGCTCTAGCGGGGAGGGCCATATCCTACAATGAGCAGTTCTTC. Residues: CSALAGRAISYNEQFF.

This clonotype was found a few times. The chain couples TRBV7-8 to TRBJ1-2; TRBD1 agrees at 9 bases. The trim removed 2 bases at V and 2 bases at J, leaving 6 bases unmatched. The CDR3 has 16 amino acids. From germline, CDR1 is SGHVS and CDR2 FQNEAQ. This chain's CDR3 is CASSLIGTGNNYGYTF. CDR3 coding DNA: TGTGCCAGCAGCTTAATCGGGACAGGGAACAACTATGGCTACACCTTC.

Concerning this clonotype itself: The junction departs from the called germline gene at one end, perhaps through a read error. The rearrangement links TRBV4-1 to TRBJ1-2; possible D gene TRBD1, 6 bases. Germline V lookup: CDR1 MGHRA, CDR2 YSYEKL. This CDR3 contains 16 residues. The CDR3 reads CTSSPLVTGQARGYTF. The CDR3 nucleotides are TGCACCAGCAGCCCTCTTGTGACGGGACAAGCCCGCGGCTACACCTTC.

The sample holds one count of this clonotype. The chain joins TRBV12-3 or TRBV12-4 to TRBJ2-5, with TRBD1 identical over 8 bases. The CDR3 is made up of 13 amino acids. Trimming removed 6 bases from V and 7 bases from J; junction bases left unmatched: 7. CDR3 DNA sequence: TGTGCCAGCAGGTATGGACAGGGCGCGACCCAGTACTTC. Protein: CASRYGQGATQYF.

The V and J genes are TRBV12-3 or TRBV12-4 and TRBJ2-1; TRBD2 is a possible D gene (5 bases). The CDR3 sequence is 13 residues long. Trimming took off 7 bases at V and 5 bases at J, with 12 bases between the two ends. CDR3 region: CASIYRGNNEQFF. The CDR3 DNA reads as TGTGCCAGCATCTATCGGGGTAACAATGAGCAGTTCTTC.

The chain has TRBV11-2 and TRBJ1-1, with D hard to call. Trimming pared 8 bases from V and 4 bases from J, leaving 14 bases between. From germline, CDR1 is SGHAT and CDR2 FQNNGV. The CDR3 loop spans 13 amino acids. This chain's CDR3 is CASGEESSTEAFF. CDR3 bases: TGTGCCAGCGGGGAAGAGTCGAGCACTGAAGCTTTCTTT.

In this sample, this clonotype turned up a few times. CDR3 region: CASSWGVGSLYEQYF. CDR3 coding DNA: TGCGCCAGCAGCTGGGGCGTAGGCAGCCTTTACGAGCAGTACTTC. The genes are TRBV5-1 and TRBJ2-7, with a possible D match to TRBD1 (5 bases). Germline values: CDR1 SGHRS, CDR2 YFSETQ. The CDR3 loop spans 15 amino acids. V shed 3 bases and J shed 4 bases, with 17 bases lying between them.

The chain joins TRBV7-2 to TRBJ2-7; perhaps TRBD2 as D (6 bases). CDR3 length: 14 residues. Germline assignment: CDR1 SGHTA and CDR2 FQGNSA. Trimming left V 2 bases short and J 5 bases short, with 13 bases between. CDR3: CASSLSASVHEQYF. The CDR3 DNA is TGTGCCAGCAGCTTATCGGCTAGCGTCCACGAGCAGTACTTC.

This chain connects TRBV27 to TRBJ1-5; no firm D call. V lost 0 bases and J lost 7, with 13 bases in between. The CDR3 totals 15 residues. In germline, CDR1 is MNHEY, CDR2 SMNVEV (reference sequence). The CDR3 DNA follows: TGTGCCAGCAGTTTATCTGCCCATTCGGGGCAGCCCCAGCATTTT. The encoded protein is CASSLSAHSGQPQHF.

In its sample, this clonotype was seen a few times. The V gene is TRBV5-1, the J gene TRBJ2-5, with 7 bases lining up with TRBD1. J lost 2 bases, V lost 3 bases, and 7 bases had no gene match. CDR1 is SGHRS and CDR2 is YFSETQ in the germline V gene. The CDR3 is 15 residues long. The CDR3 reads CASSSGDRIQETQYF. CDR3 sequence (DNA): TGCGCCAGCAGCTCCGGGGACAGAATACAAGAGACCCAGTACTTC.

V usage is TRBV6-6 and J usage is TRBJ1-1, with TRBD1 as a possible D gene (5 bases). The CDR3 has 11 residues. Germline V gene data show CDR1 as MNHNY and CDR2 as SVGAGI (reference sequence). The V end was cut by 4 bases, the J end by 7 bases, with 7 bases between. CDR3 coding DNA: TGTGCCAGCAGTTGGGGGGATGAAGCTTTCTTT. Translating it yields CASSWGDEAFF.

This clonotype was recorded a few times. This chain's CDR3 is CASSQARGLSSTDTQYF. CDR3 nucleotide sequence: TGCGCCAGCAGCCAAGCACGGGGGCTCTCTAGCACAGATACGCAGTATTTT. The chain has TRBV5-1 and TRBJ2-3; tentatively, D is TRBD1 or TRBD2 (6 bases each). Trimming stripped 4 bases from V and 0 bases from J, with 18 bases between. The germline CDR1 and CDR2 sequences are SGHRS and YFSETQ. The CDR3 loop spans 17 amino acids.